The 27 T cell receptor beta chains below come from one sample, sequenced in a study of blood T cell repertoires in COVID-19. Using immunoSEQ multiplex PCR, the repertoire was profiled, and TCRdb retains in-frame clones only, with some absent. The data show approximately 390,000 clones, with nearly 90% seen just once and around 1.9% held by the top ten. Input material: PBMCs or T cells enriched from blood (not recorded which). These receptors all come from a woman in her thirties or forties with acute COVID-19.

The count of this clone is one. The genes are TRBV19 and TRBJ1-2; a weak D match, TRBD1 (6 bases). V lost 7 bases, J lost 7 bases, and 13 bases lay in between. CDR3 length: 12 amino acids. Per germline, CDR1 LNHDA and CDR2 SQIVND (reference sequence). The CDR3, as DNA: TGTGCCAGTACACAACAGGGTCGTGGCTACACCTTC. Residues: CASTQQGRGYTF.

This chain links TRBV9 with TRBJ2-7; tentative D call: TRBD1 (5 bases). Germline CDR1 reads SGDLS; CDR2 reads YYNGEE. This CDR3 spans 14 amino acids. Trimming took 4 bases from V and 1 from J, leaving 12 bases between them. Here the CDR3 reads CASSPRQGSYEQYF. The CDR3 bases are TGTGCCAGCAGCCCCCGGCAGGGATCCTACGAGCAGTACTTC. Full variable domain (rest looked up from reference TRBV9 and TRBJ2-7): DSGVTQTPKHLITATGQRVTLRCSPRSGDLSVYWYQQSLDQGLQFLIQYYNGEERAKGNILERFSAQQFPDLHSELNLSSLELGDSALYFCASSPRQGSYEQYFGPGTRLTVT.

The gene calls are TRBV2 and TRBJ2-3; 7 bases are a match to TRBD1. Trimming cost V 10 bases and J 3 bases; bases outside gene matches: 10. CDR1 is SNHLY, CDR2 FYNNEI, per germline. The length of the CDR3 is 14 residues. CDR3 sequence: CAKGRQGLTDTQYF. The CDR3 bases are TGTGCCAAGGGCCGACAGGGTTTGACAGATACGCAGTATTTT.

V and J are TRBV30 and TRBJ1-1; 8 positions agree with TRBD1. The V gene's germline CDR1 is GTSNPN and CDR2 SVGIG (reference sequence). This CDR3 contains 14 residues. The V and J ends lost 5 bases and 2 bases, in that order; junction bases with no gene match: 7. CDR3 sequence: CAWGRGRVNTEAFF. For the CDR3, the DNA is TGTGCCTGGGGCAGGGGGCGCGTAAACACTGAAGCTTTCTTT.

This CDR3 reads CASSGNSGVTDTQYF. Here the CDR3 DNA reads TGCGCCAGCTCTGGAAATAGCGGGGTGACAGATACGCAGTATTTT. The gene calls are TRBV5-1 and TRBJ2-3, with 8 bases lining up with TRBD2. The CDR3 sequence is 15 residues long. V shed 7 bases and J 3 bases; nucleotides not matched to a gene: 10. Germline assignment: CDR1 SGHRS and CDR2 YFSETQ.

This chain uses TRBV30 with TRBJ1-6; 8 bases match TRBD1. Germline-derived CDR1 and CDR2 are GTSNPN and SVGIG (reference sequence). The CDR3 runs 16 residues. The V and J ends lost 4 bases and 9 bases, in that order; junction bases with no gene match: 14. As DNA, the CDR3 is TGTGCCTGGACAGTAGACAGGGGCAGTCAGCGTTCACCCCTCCACTTT. As protein: CAWTVDRGSQRSPLHF.

CDR3 nucleotide sequence: TGTGCCAGCAGCCCGTCTGTGGCGGGGGGGCGAGATACGCAGTATTTT. Amino acid sequence: CASSPSVAGGRDTQYF. The chain recombines TRBV3-1 (or the pseudogene TRBV3-2) with TRBJ2-3, with 9 bases lining up with TRBD2. The CDR3 totals 16 residues. Per germline, CDR1 LGHDT and CDR2 YNNKEL (reference sequence). V trimming: 4 bases; J trimming: 5 bases; junction bases outside the gene matches: 10.

The J gene is TRBJ2-7, the V gene TRBV5-1; 9 positions agree with TRBD1. The CDR3 has 15 residues. Germline V gene lookup returns CDR1 SGHRS and CDR2 YFSETQ. The V and J ends lost 7 bases and 4 bases, in that order; junction bases with no gene match: 12. The CDR3 sequence: CASLWRDRGRYEQYF. The CDR3 nucleotides are TGCGCCAGCTTGTGGAGAGACAGGGGGAGGTACGAGCAGTACTTC.

The rearrangement uses TRBV4-1 and TRBJ2-3, with D possibly TRBD1 on 5 matching bases. Germline V gives CDR1 MGHRA, CDR2 YSYEKL. Trimming cost V 4 bases and J 0 bases, with 11 bases left between them. The CDR3 contains 15 residues. This CDR3 reads CASSPVDSSTDTQYF. CDR3 coding DNA: TGCGCCAGCAGCCCCGTTGACAGTAGCACAGATACGCAGTATTTT.

This sequence joins TRBV30 and TRBJ1-1, with no clear D. Germline CDR1 GTSNPN, CDR2 SVGIG (reference sequence). With 2 bases removed from V and 12 bases from J, the gap between germline ends came to 13 bases. This CDR3 is built from 11 residues. CDR3 DNA sequence: TGTGCCTGGAGTAAGAAGGAGGAACCTTTCTTT. Its translation is CAWSKKEEPFF.

V is TRBV14 and J is TRBJ2-3; D may be TRBD1 (6 bases). The CDR3 totals 13 residues. Trimming took 2 bases from V and 12 from J, leaving 15 bases between them. From germline, CDR1 is SGHDN and CDR2 FVKESK. This CDR3 reads CASSQYRDTPQYF. In DNA form, the CDR3 reads TGTGCCAGCAGCCAATACCGGGACACCCCTCAGTATTTT.

The rearrangement joins TRBV4-2 to TRBJ2-5, with TRBD2 as a possible D gene (6 bases). Trimming left V 2 bases short and J 3 bases short, with 16 bases between. CDR1 and CDR2 from the germline V gene are LGHNA and YNFKEQ. This CDR3 is built from 16 residues. CDR3 sequence: CASSQSGQGGEETQYF. CDR3 in DNA: TGTGCCAGCAGCCAAAGCGGCCAGGGAGGAGAAGAGACCCAGTACTTC.

The V call is TRBV6-5, the J call TRBJ1-4, with a weak D call TRBD1 (6 bases). Germline CDR1 reads MNHEY; CDR2 reads SVGAGI. Trimming took off 10 bases at V and 0 bases at J, with 12 bases between the two ends. The CDR3 has 14 residues. The CDR3 nucleotides read TGTGCCACCGAGGGGGGGGCAACTAATGAAAAACTGTTTTTT. It translates to CATEGGATNEKLFF.

This clone has just a few counts. The chain joins TRBV29-1 to TRBJ2-3; 10 nucleotides align to TRBD2. J gave up 4 bases and V 6 bases, and 4 bases lay outside the gene matches. Germline lookup yields CDR1 SQVTM and CDR2 ANQGSEA. The CDR3 loop spans 13 amino acids. The DNA for the CDR3 is TGCAGCGTCGCCACTAGCGGGGCAGATACGCAGTATTTT. It codes for CSVATSGADTQYF.

J is TRBJ2-7 and V is TRBV29-1; D may be TRBD1 (5 bases). The CDR3 totals 12 residues. The germline V and J ends were trimmed by 4 bases and 7 bases, with 14 bases remaining between them. Germline CDR1 SQVTM, CDR2 ANQGSEA. The CDR3 DNA sequence: TGCAGCGTTGGTTGGGGCCCCAAGGAGCAGTACTTC. It codes for CSVGWGPKEQYF.

The rearrangement links TRBV18 to TRBJ1-2; 7 nucleotides agree with TRBD1. With 3 bases clipped from V and 1 base from J, the junction kept 8 bases outside the gene matches. The CDR3 runs 16 residues. Germline CDR1 KGHSH, CDR2 LQKENI. CDR3 protein: CASSPSTGENNYGYTF. In DNA form, the CDR3 reads TGTGCCAGCTCACCCTCCACAGGGGAAAATAACTATGGCTACACCTTC.

CDR3 nucleotide sequence: TGTGCCAGCAGCTTAGCCAGCACTGAAGCTTTCTTT. Translated, it gives CASSLASTEAFF. The chain combines TRBV7-9 with TRBJ1-1; D is uncertain. The CDR3 totals 12 residues. Trimming shortened V by 0 bases and J by 4 bases, and 3 bases separated the two germline ends. CDR1 and CDR2 (germline): SEHNR, FQNEAQ (reference sequence). Using reference TRBV7-9 and TRBJ1-1 for the parts outside the CDR3, the full variable domain is DTGVSQNPRHKITKRGQNVTFRCDPISEHNRLYWYRQTLGQGPEFLTYFQNEAQLEKSRLLSDRFSAERPKGSFSTLEIQRTEQGDSAMYLCASSLASTEAFFGQGTRLTVV.

V gene TRBV29-1 combines with J gene TRBJ2-7; D is ambiguous. This CDR3 spans 11 amino acids. Per germline, CDR1 SQVTM and CDR2 ANQGSEA. V was trimmed by 6 bases and J by 4 bases, leaving 10 bases between them. The CDR3 coding sequence is TGCAGCGTCCTGACAAGTTACGAGCAGTACTTC. Protein: CSVLTSYEQYF.

The CDR3 DNA reads as TGTGCCTGGAGTGTAGATCAGGTTGTACGGCCCCAGCATTTT. Translating gives CAWSVDQVVRPQHF. This chain joins TRBV30 and TRBJ1-5; D is uncertain. The CDR3 covers 14 residues. In germline, CDR1 is GTSNPN, CDR2 SVGIG (reference sequence). V lost 0 bases and J 9 bases, leaving 15 bases between the germline ends.

The chain combines TRBV13 with TRBJ1-1; D is uncertain. This CDR3 is built from 13 residues. V lost 2 bases and J 6 bases, leaving 10 bases between the germline ends. Germline values: CDR1 PRHDT, CDR2 FYEKMQ (reference sequence). The CDR3 here is CASSLLGRPEAFF. The DNA of the CDR3 is TGTGCCAGCAGCTTATTGGGCAGGCCTGAAGCTTTCTTT.

The chain employs TRBV5-6 and TRBJ2-1; 9 bases align to TRBD2. This CDR3 spans 15 amino acids. The V segment lost 1 base and the J segment 5 bases; nucleotides outside the gene matches: 4. From germline, CDR1 is SGHDT and CDR2 YYEEEE. CDR3 nucleotide sequence: TGTGCCAGCAGCTTGTACGGCGGGGGGGACAATGAGCAGTTCTTC. Its translation: CASSLYGGGDNEQFF. Drawing the rest from reference TRBV5-6 and TRBJ2-1, the complete variable domain is DAGVTQSPTHLIKTRGQQVTLRCSPKSGHDTVSWYQQALGQGPQFIFQYYEEEERQRGNFPDRFSGHQFPNYSSELNVNALLLGDSALYLCASSLYGGGDNEQFFGPGTRLTVL.

The chain combines TRBV11-2 with TRBJ2-7; D may be TRBD2 (5 bases). The CDR3 length is 15 residues. Trimming cost V 3 bases and J 2 bases, with 14 bases left between them. The germline CDR1 and CDR2 sequences are SGHAT and FQNNGV. CDR3 region: CASSFSRVEAYEQYF. The CDR3 DNA reads TGTGCCAGCAGCTTTAGTAGGGTGGAGGCCTACGAGCAGTACTTC.

The rearrangement links TRBV18 to TRBJ1-2; perhaps TRBD1 as D (6 bases). The germline V and J ends were trimmed by 5 bases and 8 bases, with 12 bases remaining between them. CDR3 size: 12 residues. Germline V gene sequence: CDR1 KGHSH, CDR2 LQKENI. CDR3 nucleotide sequence: TGTGCCAGCTCATCCGCAGGGGTAGGCTACACCTTC. Amino acids: CASSSAGVGYTF.

The rearrangement joins TRBV5-4 to TRBJ2-3, with a weak D call TRBD1 (6 bases). The CDR3 is 14 residues long. The germline V and J ends were trimmed by 4 bases and 1 base, with 10 bases remaining between them. Per the germline V gene, CDR1 is SGHNT and CDR2 is YYREEE (reference sequence). The CDR3 DNA reads TGTGCCAGCAGCCCGGACAGCGGCACAGATACGCAGTATTTT. Its protein is CASSPDSGTDTQYF.

This rearrangement joins TRBV4-1 to TRBJ2-1; 9 nucleotides match TRBD2. Germline CDR1 reads MGHRA; CDR2 reads YSYEKL. The CDR3 extends over 17 amino acids. V dropped 0 bases and J dropped 4; count of bases not matched to a gene: 7. In DNA, the CDR3 is TGCGCCAGCAGCCAAGAAAGTAGCGGGGGCCATTACAATGAGCAGTTCTTC. Its translation is CASSQESSGGHYNEQFF.

This chain uses TRBV6-5 with TRBJ1-1, with D perhaps matching TRBD1 (5 bases). The CDR3 is 16 amino acids. V was trimmed by 2 bases and J by 3 bases, leaving 16 bases between them. Germline V lookup: CDR1 MNHEY, CDR2 SVGAGI. DNA for the CDR3: TGTGCCAGCAGTTACATCGCCGCGGGAGGGGACACTGAAGCTTTCTTT. Amino acids: CASSYIAAGGDTEAFF.

This chain joins TRBV5-6 and TRBJ2-7; no reliable D call. Germline CDR1 reads SGHDT; CDR2 reads YYEEEE. The CDR3 covers 12 residues. Trimming removed 4 bases at V and 4 bases at J, with 9 bases between. CDR3 in amino acids: CASSMAGYEQYF. In DNA, the CDR3 is TGTGCCAGCAGCATGGCAGGTTACGAGCAGTACTTC.